These 3 T cell receptor beta chains originate from one sample sequenced in a study of cytomegalovirus exposure and HLA in healthy donors. The PCR contained 60 Vbeta and 13 Jbeta primers. The repertoire was sequenced with immunoSEQ multiplex PCR; TCRdb's copy has only in-frame clones and lacks some. Of over 60,000 clones in the sample, about 80% were seen once. The sequenced sample was PBMCs. These receptors came from a man between 18 and 35 years old in good health and CMV-seronegative.

Points on this clone: Compared with germline, one end of the junction differs, possibly owing to a read error. The genes are TRBV6-5 and TRBJ1-2, with 8 bases identical to TRBD1. Germline V gene lookup returns CDR1 MNHEY and CDR2 SVGAGI. The CDR3 is made up of 14 amino acids. In DNA form, the CDR3 reads TGTGCCAGCAGTTACTCCTCTGGACAGGGCCGGGCGGAATTC. Its protein is CASSYSSGQGRAEF.

The V call is TRBV6-5, the J call TRBJ2-2; 8 positions match TRBD1. The CDR3 has 15 amino acids. J gave up 5 bases and V 3 bases, and 5 bases lay outside the gene matches. The germline V gene encodes CDR1 MNHEY and CDR2 SVGAGI. The CDR3 is CASSYRQGATGELFF. DNA of the CDR3: TGTGCCAGCAGTTATAGGCAGGGGGCAACCGGGGAGCTGTTTTTT.

CDR3 bases: TGTGCCAGTAGTATAAGTCCGTGGGCTAGCGGGCGGGACACAGATACGCAGTATTTT. Amino acids: CASSISPWASGRDTDTQYF. The chain is built from TRBV19 and TRBJ2-3; 8 bases align to TRBD2. This CDR3 is 19 amino acids long. The J segment lost 2 bases and the V segment lost 2 bases, leaving 15 bases of the junction unmatched. Per the germline V gene, CDR1 is LNHDA and CDR2 is SQIVND (reference sequence).